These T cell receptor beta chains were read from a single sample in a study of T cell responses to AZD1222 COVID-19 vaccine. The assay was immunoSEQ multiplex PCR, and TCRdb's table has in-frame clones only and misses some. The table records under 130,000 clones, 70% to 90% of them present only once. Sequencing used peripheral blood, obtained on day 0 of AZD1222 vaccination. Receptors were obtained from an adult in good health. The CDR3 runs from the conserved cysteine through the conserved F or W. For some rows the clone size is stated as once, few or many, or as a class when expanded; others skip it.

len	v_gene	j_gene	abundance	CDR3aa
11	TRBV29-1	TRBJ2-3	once	CSVWDTDTQYF
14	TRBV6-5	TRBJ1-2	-	CASSYTGSVVGYTF
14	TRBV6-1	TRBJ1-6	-	CASSEFPLGGHLHF
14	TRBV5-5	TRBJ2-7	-	CASSLGEGTYEQYF
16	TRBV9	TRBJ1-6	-	CASSGAMDRINSPLHF
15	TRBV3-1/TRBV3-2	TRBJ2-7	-	CASSQMDGSLREQYF
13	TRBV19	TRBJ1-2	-	CASTRTDRYGYTF
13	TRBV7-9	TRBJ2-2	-	CASSLASTGELFF
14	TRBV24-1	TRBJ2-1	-	CATSDLQGANEQFF
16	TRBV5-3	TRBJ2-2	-	CARSFPTSGPTGELFF
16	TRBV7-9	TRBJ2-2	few	CASSPRADLNTGELFF
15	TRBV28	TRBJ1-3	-	CATNGSRGTRNTIYF
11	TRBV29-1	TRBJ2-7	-	CSVFASYEQYF